Each of the 18 T cell receptor beta chains below was sequenced from the same sample in a study of blood T cell repertoires in COVID-19. Generated by immunoSEQ multiplex PCR, the TCRdb table keeps only in-frame clones and is missing some. Of approximately 69,000 clones in the sample, 70% to 75% were seen once. Sample: peripheral blood. The receptor set was obtained from a man in his sixties with acute or convalescent COVID-19.

Comments on this clone: A read error may be the cause here, since a much bigger clone is one base away. The gene calls are TRBV11-3 and TRBJ2-5; 9 bases are shared with TRBD1. CDR1 is SGHNT, CDR2 YENEEA, per germline. The CDR3 totals 13 residues. V shed 5 bases and J 3 bases; nucleotides not matched to a gene: 1. The CDR3 protein is CASSRDREETQYF. The CDR3 nucleotides read TGTGCCAGCAGCCGGGACAGGGAAGAGACCCAGTACTTC.

The V and J genes are TRBV6-6 and TRBJ2-2, with 10 bases that match TRBD1. The CDR3 contains 13 residues. Trimming removed 7 bases from V and 6 bases from J; junction bases left unmatched: 2. Germline CDR1 is MNHNY and CDR2 is SVGAGI (reference sequence). The CDR3 protein is CASKGQGPGELFF. In DNA, the CDR3 is TGTGCCAGCAAGGGACAGGGGCCCGGGGAGCTGTTTTTT.

The genes are TRBV6-2 or TRBV6-3 and TRBJ2-5, with TRBD2 identical over 10 bases. Germline V lookup: CDR1 MNHEY, CDR2 SVGEGT. The trim removed 1 base at V and 8 bases at J, leaving 4 bases unmatched. The CDR3 length is 14 residues. The CDR3 loop reads CASSYYLAGDTQYF. The CDR3 bases are TGTGCCAGCAGTTACTACCTAGCGGGAGACACCCAGTACTTC.

The chain has TRBV24-1 and TRBJ2-1; TRBD2 might be the D (6 bases). This CDR3 is 18 amino acids long. The ends were cut back, 2 bases at V and 0 bases at J, with 16 bases in the middle. CDR1 and CDR2 from the germline V gene are KGHDR and SFDVKD. This CDR3 is CATSDSSPSAGSYNEQFF. CDR3 nucleotides: TGTGCCACCAGTGATTCCTCTCCTAGCGCCGGCTCCTACAATGAGCAGTTCTTC.

This clone was detected once. J is TRBJ2-4 and V is TRBV19; 13 nucleotides align to TRBD2. V lost 0 bases and J lost 3; bases outside the gene matches: 5. Per the germline V gene, CDR1 is LNHDA and CDR2 is SQIVND (reference sequence). The CDR3 totals 18 residues. For the CDR3, the DNA is TGTGCCAGTAGTATAGATCAACTAGCGGGGGGGTTCAAAAACATTCAGTACTTC. Residues: CASSIDQLAGGFKNIQYF.

This clone was seen a few times. The J gene is TRBJ1-3, the V gene TRBV6-6; D is unclear. Germline loops: CDR1 MNHNY, CDR2 SVGAGI (reference sequence). V gave up 5 bases and J gave up 3 bases, with 14 bases separating them. CDR3 length equals 15 residues. The chain's CDR3 is CASSTSSVLGNTIYF. In nucleotides, the CDR3 is TGTGCCAGCAGTACCTCCAGCGTACTTGGAAACACCATATATTTT.

The V gene is TRBV25-1, the J gene TRBJ2-1, with a weak D call TRBD2 (6 bases). Trimming shortened V by 4 bases and J by 4 bases, and 20 bases separated the two germline ends. In germline, CDR1 is MGHDK, CDR2 SYGVNS. The CDR3 totals 17 residues. For the CDR3, the DNA is TGTGCCAGCAGTGTCGGACTAACTAGACCCGTTTACAATGAGCAGTTCTTC. This encodes CASSVGLTRPVYNEQFF.

The CDR3 reads CASRDRFSNQPQHF. For the CDR3, the DNA is TGTGCCAGCAGGGACAGGTTTAGCAATCAGCCCCAGCATTTT. This chain uses TRBV6-5 with TRBJ1-5, with 7 bases identical to TRBD1. There are 14 residues in the CDR3. The germline V gene encodes CDR1 MNHEY and CDR2 SVGAGI. V gave up 6 bases and J gave up 0 bases; unmatched junction bases: 2.

The J gene is TRBJ2-5, the V gene TRBV19; a possible D gene is TRBD2 (6 bases). The CDR3 consists of 12 residues. CDR1 LNHDA and CDR2 SQIVND come from the germline V gene (reference sequence). V was pared by 3 bases and J by 4 bases, with 6 bases between. DNA for the CDR3: TGTGCCAGTAGTATCGGGGGAGAGACCCAGTACTTC. It codes for CASSIGGETQYF.

The CDR3 DNA sequence: TGTGCCAGCAGCCAGGGCGTCCCGGCCGAGCAGTACTTC. Translation gives CASSQGVPAEQYF. V and J are TRBV3-1 (or the pseudogene TRBV3-2) and TRBJ2-7; D uncertain. The V gene lost 3 bases and the J gene lost 6 bases, with 12 bases spanning the gap. CDR1 is LGHDT, CDR2 YNNKEL, per germline (reference sequence). CDR3 size: 13 residues.

This clone was seen only a few times. The V and J genes are TRBV5-1 and TRBJ1-6; weak D call: TRBD1 (6 bases). Trimming shortened V by 0 bases and J by 5 bases, and 12 bases separated the two germline ends. Per germline, CDR1 SGHRS and CDR2 YFSETQ. The CDR3 is 16 amino acids. The CDR3 is CASSLGTASHNSPLHF. CDR3 nucleotides: TGCGCCAGCAGCTTGGGGACAGCTTCTCATAATTCACCCCTCCACTTT.

The chain is built from TRBV7-2 and TRBJ1-2; TRBD1 matches at 8 bases. This CDR3 comprises 13 residues. CDR1 is SGHTA and CDR2 is FQGNSA in the germline V gene. Germline trimming cut 4 bases from V and 8 bases from J; bases unmatched to any gene: 6. CDR3 in DNA: TGTGCCAGCAGCTGGAACAGGGGGGACGGCTACACCTTC. Translated: CASSWNRGDGYTF.

The chain carries TRBV6-1 and TRBJ1-4; D perhaps matches TRBD1 (6 bases). The CDR3 extends over 18 amino acids. V dropped 2 bases and J dropped 8 bases, with 24 bases sitting between them. Germline V lookup: CDR1 MNHNS, CDR2 SASEGT. CDR3 DNA sequence: TGTGCCAGCAGTGAATCAGCTTTTTACGCACAGGGAAGCGAAAAACTGTTTTTT. Translating it yields CASSESAFYAQGSEKLFF.

This clone was recorded only once. Written as DNA, the CDR3 is TGCGCCAGCAGCCCCAACACAGGGGGCGAAGAGACCCAGTACTTC. It is translated as CASSPNTGGEETQYF. The J gene is TRBJ2-5, the V gene TRBV5-1; 9 bases align to TRBD1. CDR3 length: 15 residues. The germline CDR1 and CDR2 sequences are SGHRS and YFSETQ. With 4 bases clipped from V and 3 bases from J, the junction kept 7 bases outside the gene matches.

By frequency in the sample, this clone is medium-sized. This chain joins TRBV6-5 and TRBJ1-2; the match to TRBD1 covers 11 bases. Unmatched junction bases numbered 0, after V lost 6 bases and J lost 6 bases. Per germline, CDR1 MNHEY and CDR2 SVGAGI. The CDR3 is 12 amino acids. CDR3 in amino acids: CASRGQGDGYTF. CDR3 in DNA: TGTGCCAGCAGGGGACAGGGGGATGGCTACACCTTC.

J is TRBJ2-5 and V is TRBV19; TRBD1 agrees at 8 bases. The CDR3 is 15 residues long. Germline trimming cut 2 bases from V and 5 bases from J; bases unmatched to any gene: 7. Germline V gene sequence: CDR1 LNHDA, CDR2 SQIVND (reference sequence). Here the CDR3 reads CASSILQGAWETQYF. In nucleotides, the CDR3 is TGTGCCAGTAGTATACTCCAGGGGGCCTGGGAGACCCAGTACTTC.

The chain uses TRBV7-9 and TRBJ2-3, with 8 bases that match TRBD2. Germline values: CDR1 SEHNR, CDR2 FQNEAQ (reference sequence). With 1 base clipped from V and 6 bases from J, the junction kept 6 bases outside the gene matches. CDR3 length equals 15 residues. The CDR3 loop reads CASSLDGGAVDTQYF. The CDR3 coding sequence is TGTGCCAGCAGCTTAGACGGGGGGGCCGTTGATACGCAGTATTTT.

The DNA of the CDR3 is TGTGCCATCAGGCCCGAGGGGGCCGTCGGCTACACCTTC. It specifies CAIRPEGAVGYTF. The rearrangement uses TRBV10-3 and TRBJ1-2; 7 bases match TRBD1. Germline V gives CDR1 ENHRY, CDR2 SYGVKD. The CDR3 spans 13 residues. V lost 6 bases, J lost 8 bases, and 9 bases stayed unmatched.